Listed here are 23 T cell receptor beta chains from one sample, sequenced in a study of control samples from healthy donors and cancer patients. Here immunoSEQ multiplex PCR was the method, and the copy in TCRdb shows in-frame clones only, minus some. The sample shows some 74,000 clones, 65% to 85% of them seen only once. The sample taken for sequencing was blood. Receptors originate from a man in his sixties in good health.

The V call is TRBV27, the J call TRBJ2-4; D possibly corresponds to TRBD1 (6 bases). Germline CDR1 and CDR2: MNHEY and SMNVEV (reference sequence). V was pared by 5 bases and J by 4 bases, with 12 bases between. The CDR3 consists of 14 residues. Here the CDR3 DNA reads TGTGCCAGCAGTGAAAGGACAGAAAAAAACATTCAGTACTTC. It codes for CASSERTEKNIQYF.

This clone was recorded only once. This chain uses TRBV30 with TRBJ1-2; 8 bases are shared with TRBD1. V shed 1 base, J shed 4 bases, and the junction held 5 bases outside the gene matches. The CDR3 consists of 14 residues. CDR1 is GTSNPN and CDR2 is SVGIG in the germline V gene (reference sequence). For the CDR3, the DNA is TGTGCCTGGAGTGCAGGGGGCTTGGGCTATGGCTACACCTTC. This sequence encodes CAWSAGGLGYGYTF.

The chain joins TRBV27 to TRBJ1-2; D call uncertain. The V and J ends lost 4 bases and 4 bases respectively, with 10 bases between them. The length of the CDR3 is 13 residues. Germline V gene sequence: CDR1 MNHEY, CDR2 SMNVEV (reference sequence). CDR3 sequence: CASSSQEGYGYTF. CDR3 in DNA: TGTGCCAGCAGTTCCCAAGAAGGCTATGGCTACACCTTC.

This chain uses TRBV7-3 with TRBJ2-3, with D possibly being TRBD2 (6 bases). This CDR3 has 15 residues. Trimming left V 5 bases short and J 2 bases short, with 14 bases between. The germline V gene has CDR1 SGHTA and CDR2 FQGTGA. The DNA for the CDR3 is TGTGCCAGCAGCGCAACCAGCGGGTCCACAGATACGCAGTATTTT. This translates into CASSATSGSTDTQYF.

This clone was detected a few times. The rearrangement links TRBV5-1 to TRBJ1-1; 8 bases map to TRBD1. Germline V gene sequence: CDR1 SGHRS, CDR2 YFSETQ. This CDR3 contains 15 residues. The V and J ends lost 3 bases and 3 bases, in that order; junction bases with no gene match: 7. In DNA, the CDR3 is TGCGCCAGCAGCTCGGACAGGGCTGTCGACACTGAAGCTTTCTTT. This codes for CASSSDRAVDTEAFF.

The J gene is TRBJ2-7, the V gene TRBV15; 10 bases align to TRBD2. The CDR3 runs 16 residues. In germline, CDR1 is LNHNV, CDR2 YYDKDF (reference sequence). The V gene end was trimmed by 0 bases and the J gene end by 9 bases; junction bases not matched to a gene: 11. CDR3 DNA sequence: TGTGCCACCAGCAGAGATCTGTCTAGCGGGAGAGATGGGCAGTACTTC. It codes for CATSRDLSSGRDGQYF.

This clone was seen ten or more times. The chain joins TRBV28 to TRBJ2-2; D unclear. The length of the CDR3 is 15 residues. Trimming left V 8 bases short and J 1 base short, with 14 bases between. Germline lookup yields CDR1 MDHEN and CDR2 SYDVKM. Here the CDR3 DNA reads TGTGCCAGCGGAACCCGGGTCCAGAACACCGGGGAGCTGTTTTTT. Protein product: CASGTRVQNTGELFF.

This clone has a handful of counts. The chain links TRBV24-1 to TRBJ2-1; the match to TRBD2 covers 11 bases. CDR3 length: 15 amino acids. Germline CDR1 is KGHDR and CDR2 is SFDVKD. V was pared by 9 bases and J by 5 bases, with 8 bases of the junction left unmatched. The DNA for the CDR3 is TGTGCCACCGGCATACTAGCGGGAGACGACAATGAGCAGTTCTTC. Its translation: CATGILAGDDNEQFF.

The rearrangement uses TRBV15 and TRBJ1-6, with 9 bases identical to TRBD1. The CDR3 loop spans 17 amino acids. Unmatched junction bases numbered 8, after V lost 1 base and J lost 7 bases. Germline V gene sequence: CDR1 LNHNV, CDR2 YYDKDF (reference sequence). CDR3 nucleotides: TGTGCCACCAGCAGAGTTCGGGGGACAGGGCTCAATTCACCCCTCCACTTT. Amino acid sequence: CATSRVRGTGLNSPLHF.

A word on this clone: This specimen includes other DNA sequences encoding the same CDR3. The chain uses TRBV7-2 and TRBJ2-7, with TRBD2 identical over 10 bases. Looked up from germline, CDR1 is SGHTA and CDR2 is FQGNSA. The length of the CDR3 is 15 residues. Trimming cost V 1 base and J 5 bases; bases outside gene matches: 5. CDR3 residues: CASSLVPLAGDEQYF. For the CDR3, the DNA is TGTGCCAGCAGCTTAGTTCCCCTAGCGGGAGACGAGCAGTACTTC.

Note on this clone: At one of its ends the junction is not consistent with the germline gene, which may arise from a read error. The CDR3 region has the DNA TGTGCCAGCAGTGGCAGGGACACCGGGGAGCTGCTTTTT. It specifies CASSGRDTGELLF. J is TRBJ2-2 and V is TRBV5-4; a possible D gene is TRBD1 (6 bases). The CDR3 has 13 amino acids. Germline V gene data show CDR1 as SGHNT and CDR2 as YYREEE (reference sequence). The full variable domain, rest sourced from reference TRBV5-4 and TRBJ2-2, is ETGVTQSPTHLIKTRGQQVTLRCSSQSGHNTVSWYQQALGQGPQFIFQYYREEENGRGNFPPRFSGLQFPNYSSELNVNALELDDSALYLCASSGRDTGELLFGEGSRLTVL.

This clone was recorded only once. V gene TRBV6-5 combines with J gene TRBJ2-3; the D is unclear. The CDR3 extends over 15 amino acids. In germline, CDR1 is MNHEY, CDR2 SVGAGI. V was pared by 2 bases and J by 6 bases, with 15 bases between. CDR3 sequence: CASSYRDSRTDTQYF. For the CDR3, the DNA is TGTGCCAGCAGTTACAGAGACTCCCGGACGGATACGCAGTATTTT.

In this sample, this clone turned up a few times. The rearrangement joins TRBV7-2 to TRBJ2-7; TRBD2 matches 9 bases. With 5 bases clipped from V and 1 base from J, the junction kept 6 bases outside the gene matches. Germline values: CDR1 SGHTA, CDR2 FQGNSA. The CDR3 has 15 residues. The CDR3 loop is CASSPHGLASYEQYF. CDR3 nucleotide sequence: TGTGCCAGCAGCCCCCACGGACTAGCGTCCTACGAGCAGTACTTC.

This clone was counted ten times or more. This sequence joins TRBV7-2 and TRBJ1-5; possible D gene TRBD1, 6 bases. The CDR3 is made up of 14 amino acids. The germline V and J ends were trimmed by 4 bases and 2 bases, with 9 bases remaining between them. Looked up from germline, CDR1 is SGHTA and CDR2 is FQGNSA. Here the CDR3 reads CASSSYRGNQPQHF. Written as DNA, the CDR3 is TGTGCCAGCAGCTCGTACAGGGGCAATCAGCCCCAGCATTTT.

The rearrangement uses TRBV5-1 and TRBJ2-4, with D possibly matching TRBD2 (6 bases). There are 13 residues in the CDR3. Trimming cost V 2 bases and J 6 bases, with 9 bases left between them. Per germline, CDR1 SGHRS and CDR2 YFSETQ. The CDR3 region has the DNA TGCGCCAGCAGCTTAGGGACTTCAAACATTCAGTACTTC. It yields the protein CASSLGTSNIQYF. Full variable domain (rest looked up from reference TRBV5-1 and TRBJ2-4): KAGVTQTPRYLIKTRGQQVTLSCSPISGHRSVSWYQQTPGQGLQFLFEYFSETQRNKGNFPGRFSGRQFSNSRSEMNVSTLELGDSALYLCASSLGTSNIQYFGAGTRLSVL.

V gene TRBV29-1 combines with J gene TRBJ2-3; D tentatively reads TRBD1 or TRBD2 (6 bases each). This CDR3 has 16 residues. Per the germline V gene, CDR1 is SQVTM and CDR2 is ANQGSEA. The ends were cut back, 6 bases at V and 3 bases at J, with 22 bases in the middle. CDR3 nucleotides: TGCAGCGTCCCCGGGGGCGCCCGGGTAAAGACAGATACGCAGTATTTT. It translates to CSVPGGARVKTDTQYF.

The CDR3 spells CASSVSSGTSEYNEQFF. DNA for the CDR3: TGTGCCAGCAGCGTATCCTCCGGGACTAGCGAATACAATGAGCAGTTCTTC. The genes are TRBV7-3 and TRBJ2-1, with 10 bases identical to TRBD2. This CDR3 has 17 amino acids. The V gene's germline CDR1 is SGHTA and CDR2 FQGTGA. V was pared by 5 bases and J by 4 bases, with 11 bases of the junction left unmatched.

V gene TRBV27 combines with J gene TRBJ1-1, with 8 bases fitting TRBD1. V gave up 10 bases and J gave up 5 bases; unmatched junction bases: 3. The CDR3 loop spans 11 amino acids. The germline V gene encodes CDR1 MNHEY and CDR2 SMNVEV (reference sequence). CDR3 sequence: CATRTGTEAFF. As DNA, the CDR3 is TGTGCCACCCGGACAGGGACTGAAGCTTTCTTT.

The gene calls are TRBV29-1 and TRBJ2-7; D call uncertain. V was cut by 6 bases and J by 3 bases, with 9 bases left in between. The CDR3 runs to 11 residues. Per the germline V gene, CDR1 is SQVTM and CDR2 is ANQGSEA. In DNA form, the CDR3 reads TGCAGCGTCAACGACGGCTACGAGCAGTACTTC. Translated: CSVNDGYEQYF.

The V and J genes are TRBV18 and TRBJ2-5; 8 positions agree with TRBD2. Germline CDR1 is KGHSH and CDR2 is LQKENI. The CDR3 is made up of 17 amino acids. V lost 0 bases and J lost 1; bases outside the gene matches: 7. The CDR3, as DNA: TGTGCCAGCTCACCACCCTCGCTAGCGGGCCTCCAAGAGACCCAGTACTTC. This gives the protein CASSPPSLAGLQETQYF.

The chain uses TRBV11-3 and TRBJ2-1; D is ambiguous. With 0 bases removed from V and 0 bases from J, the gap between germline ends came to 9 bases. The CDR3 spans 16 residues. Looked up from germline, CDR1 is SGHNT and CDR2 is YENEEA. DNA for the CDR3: TGTGCCAGCAGCTTAGAGGTGGGAAGCTCCTACAATGAGCAGTTCTTC. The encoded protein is CASSLEVGSSYNEQFF.

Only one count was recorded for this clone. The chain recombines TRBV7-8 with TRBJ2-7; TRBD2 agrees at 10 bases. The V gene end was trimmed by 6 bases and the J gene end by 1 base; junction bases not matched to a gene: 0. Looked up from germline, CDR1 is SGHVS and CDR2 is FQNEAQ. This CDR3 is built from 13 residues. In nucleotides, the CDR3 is TGTGCCAGCAGACTAGCGGGATCCTACGAGCAGTACTTC. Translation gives CASRLAGSYEQYF. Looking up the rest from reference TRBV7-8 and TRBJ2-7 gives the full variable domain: GAGVSQSPRYKVAKRGQDVALRCDPISGHVSLFWYQQALGQGPEFLTYFQNEAQLDKSGLPSDRFFAERPEGSVSTLKIQRTQQEDSAVYLCASRLAGSYEQYFGPGTRLTVT.

CDR3 in amino acids: CATSRGEQELYEQYF. The CDR3, as DNA: TGTGCCACCAGCAGAGGGGAGCAGGAACTCTACGAGCAGTACTTC. This chain joins TRBV15 and TRBJ2-7, with D perhaps matching TRBD2 (5 bases). V lost 1 base and J 3 bases, leaving 13 bases between the germline ends. The CDR3 covers 15 residues. Germline V gene lookup returns CDR1 LNHNV and CDR2 YYDKDF (reference sequence).